This T cell receptor beta chain is from a study of OX40 agonist ivuxolimab in advanced cancers. Repertoires were generated with immunoSEQ multiplex PCR, while TCRdb's copy carries only in-frame clones and drops some. Of about 71,000 clones in the sample, about 81% were seen once. V lost 1 base and J 4 bases, leaving 26 bases between the germline ends. Germline values: CDR1 LGHNA, CDR2 YSLEER. The CDR3 is made up of 19 amino acids. The specimen comprised CD4+ or CD8+ T cells sorted from blood, sampled in a trial of the OX40 agonist ivuxolimab. The sequence was collected from an adult with an advanced solid tumor such as melanoma, head and neck, liver or kidney cancer. The rearrangement joins TRBV4-3 to TRBJ2-7, with D possibly TRBD2 on 7 matching bases. CDR3: CASSQGVGGPGREKYEQYF. For the CDR3, the DNA is TGCGCCAGCAGCCAAGGGGTCGGGGGGCCCGGACGGGAAAAATACGAGCAGTACTTC.